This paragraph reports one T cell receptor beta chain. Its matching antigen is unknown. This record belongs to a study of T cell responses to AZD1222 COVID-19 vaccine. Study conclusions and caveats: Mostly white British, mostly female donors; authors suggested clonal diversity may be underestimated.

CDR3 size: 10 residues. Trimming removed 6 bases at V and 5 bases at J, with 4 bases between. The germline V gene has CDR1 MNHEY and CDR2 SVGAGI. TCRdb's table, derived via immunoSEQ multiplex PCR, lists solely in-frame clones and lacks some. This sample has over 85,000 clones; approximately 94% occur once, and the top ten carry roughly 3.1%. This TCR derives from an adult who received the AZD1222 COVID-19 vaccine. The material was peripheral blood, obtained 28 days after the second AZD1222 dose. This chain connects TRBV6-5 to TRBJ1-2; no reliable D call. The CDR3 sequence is CASRGYGYTF. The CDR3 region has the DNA TGTGCCAGCAGAGGGTATGGCTACACCTTC.